This T cell receptor (beta chain) comes out of a study of T cell responses to AZD1222 COVID-19 vaccine. Generated by immunoSEQ multiplex PCR, the TCRdb table keeps only in-frame clones and is missing some. The table includes approximately 88,000 clones, around 73% detected once. This CDR3 is 14 amino acids long. Trimming stripped 3 bases from V and 2 bases from J, with 11 bases between. From germline, CDR1 is DFQATT and CDR2 SNEGSKA (reference sequence). This sample comprised peripheral blood, obtained on day 0 of AZD1222 vaccination. J is TRBJ2-1 and V is TRBV20-1; the D is unclear. This TCR derives from an adult in good health. The chain's CDR3 is CSASDAITYNEQFF. The CDR3 bases are TGCAGTGCTAGTGATGCGATTACCTACAATGAGCAGTTCTTC.